This TCR beta chain was sequenced for a study of blood T cell repertoires in COVID-19. About the study: Spain, Italy and the United States supplied samples that represented acute and convalescent COVID-19. Sources were T cells, B-cell-depleted T cells, or PBMCs; the material itself was cDNA or gDNA.

Germline V CDR1 and CDR2: MNHEY, SVGEGT. V shed 2 bases and J 2 bases; nucleotides not matched to a gene: 12. The CDR3 is made up of 19 amino acids. This clone was seen a handful of times. Source study methods: Amplification of reference gene primers was used by the study to estimate nucleated cell counts. The repertoire was sequenced with immunoSEQ multiplex PCR; TCRdb's copy has only in-frame clones and lacks some. The V and J calls and clone size come from that table; D and trimming were worked out from the DNA. This sample has 180,000 or so clones; 70% to 90% occur once, and the top ten carry around 4.9%.

The clonotype was recovered from a woman older than 75 with acute or convalescent COVID-19. Sequences were obtained from peripheral blood. The V gene is TRBV6-2 or TRBV6-3, the J gene TRBJ2-7; 13 bases map to TRBD2. CDR3 nucleotide sequence: TGTGCCAGCAGTTACACCTCGGGACTAGCGGGAAAAGAGGCCTACGAGCAGTACTTC. This sequence encodes CASSYTSGLAGKEAYEQYF.